Presented here are 9 T cell receptor beta chains from one specimen sequenced in a study of control samples from healthy donors and cancer patients. The table came from immunoSEQ multiplex PCR; TCRdb's copy has only in-frame clones and leaves some out. This table lists 150,000 to 200,000 clones. Sequencing used blood. The receptors derive from a young woman in good health.

The chain uses TRBV29-1 and TRBJ2-7; 7 bases line up with TRBD2. Trimming removed 0 bases from V and 1 base from J; junction bases left unmatched: 3. The CDR3 is 14 amino acids. Germline lookup yields CDR1 SQVTM and CDR2 ANQGSEA. The CDR3 protein is CSVEDRGESYEQYF. DNA for the CDR3: TGCAGCGTTGAAGATCGGGGGGAATCCTACGAGCAGTACTTC.

The CDR3 DNA is TGTGCCAGCAGCATGACCGGGACACCGAGATACGAGCAGTACTTC. It is translated as CASSMTGTPRYEQYF. The chain carries TRBV9 and TRBJ2-7; TRBD1 might be the D (6 bases). Germline CDR1 and CDR2: SGDLS and YYNGEE. V lost 4 bases, J lost 4 bases, and 18 bases lay in between. CDR3 length equals 15 residues.

This rearrangement joins TRBV6-5 to TRBJ2-2; 7 bases match TRBD2. Per the germline V gene, CDR1 is MNHEY and CDR2 is SVGAGI. Trimming took 2 bases from V and 2 from J; bases not matched to a gene: 5. The CDR3 is made up of 16 amino acids. As DNA, the CDR3 is TGTGCCAGCAGTTACGAAGCGGGACTCAACACCGGGGAGCTGTTTTTT. This encodes CASSYEAGLNTGELFF.

The chain employs TRBV6-1 and TRBJ1-1; D gene uncertain. The CDR3 contains 13 residues. Deletions cut 3 bases from V and 6 bases from J, with 11 bases between. Germline CDR1 is MNHNS and CDR2 is SASEGT. The CDR3 reads CASSDRGFAEAFF. CDR3 nucleotides: TGTGCCAGCAGTGACAGAGGCTTCGCTGAAGCTTTCTTT.

This chain links TRBV28 with TRBJ1-5, with D possibly matching TRBD1 (6 bases). Trimming removed 5 bases at V and 7 bases at J, with 15 bases between. CDR1 MDHEN and CDR2 SYDVKM come from the germline V gene. The CDR3 contains 14 residues. The CDR3 DNA reads TGTGCCAGCAGTATTGACGGCGGGGGCCAGCCCCAGCATTTT. The encoded protein is CASSIDGGGQPQHF.

V and J are TRBV6-5 and TRBJ2-5; 9 nucleotides line up with TRBD2. The CDR3 has 15 amino acids. Germline V gene sequence: CDR1 MNHEY, CDR2 SVGAGI. J lost 1 base, V lost 7 bases, and 7 bases had no gene match. The CDR3 DNA is TGTGCCAGCAAATTAGCGGGGGTTCGCCAAGAGACCCAGTACTTC. Protein: CASKLAGVRQETQYF.

The rearrangement links TRBV6-5 to TRBJ1-6, with TRBD1 as a possible D gene (5 bases). From germline, CDR1 is MNHEY and CDR2 SVGAGI. Trimming cost V 3 bases and J 7 bases, with 13 bases left between them. CDR3 size: 15 residues. The CDR3: CASSYSPGENSPLHF. As DNA, the CDR3 is TGTGCCAGCAGTTATAGCCCGGGGGAGAATTCACCCCTCCACTTT.

The chain combines TRBV4-2 with TRBJ2-1; D is perhaps TRBD1 or TRBD2 (5 bases each). The CDR3 is 16 residues long. From germline, CDR1 is LGHNA and CDR2 YNFKEQ. V shed 3 bases and J shed 5 bases, with 17 bases lying between them. The CDR3 region has the DNA TGTGCCAGCAGCCAGAGATCTAGCTTAGGGGACAATGAGCAGTTCTTC. Its translation is CASSQRSSLGDNEQFF.

V and J are TRBV6-5 and TRBJ1-1; no clear D gene. This CDR3 contains 11 residues. Germline V lookup: CDR1 MNHEY, CDR2 SVGAGI. Between the trimmed V and J ends, which lost 2 bases and 7 bases, there was a span of 5 bases. The chain's CDR3 is CASSYNLEAFF. The CDR3 DNA follows: TGTGCCAGCAGTTACAACCTTGAAGCTTTCTTT.